This T cell receptor (beta chain) was sequenced during a study of PD-1 blockade in classical Hodgkin lymphoma. Only in-frame clones appear in the TCRdb table, and some are missing; sequencing was by immunoSEQ multiplex PCR. Found here are tens of thousands of clones, about three quarters of them singletons; the top ten hold about 11%. The V end lost 8 bases, the J end lost 1 base, and 14 bases lay between the germline ends. This CDR3 is built from 14 residues. Per the germline V gene, CDR1 is SEHNR and CDR2 is FQNEAQ (reference sequence). This clone has ten or more counts. In every patient, relapse followed autologous stem cell transplantation, while exposure to brentuximab vedotin differed.

The rearrangement joins TRBV7-9 to TRBJ1-1; possible D gene TRBD1, 5 bases. Sequencing used peripheral blood mononuclear cells (PBMCs), obtained at baseline. The receptor comes from a human donor with classical Hodgkin lymphoma. The CDR3 DNA reads TGTGCCAGCTCGTTCCGGGACGGGAACACTGAAGCTTTCTTT. Translating gives CASSFRDGNTEAFF.